This passage covers 15 T cell receptor beta chains from one sample sequenced in a study of shared clonotypes between healthy human individuals. Clones were read by immunoSEQ multiplex PCR, and TCRdb kept only the in-frame ones, dropping some. The sample records around 1.6 million clones, approximately 98% being singletons. The sequencing input was naive CD4+ T cells sorted from blood. Sample subset: CD45RA+ positively selected. The receptors come from a young man in good health.

CDR3 nucleotide sequence: TGTGCCAGCAGCTCCAGACTAGCGGGGCCCCTATACGAGCAGTACTTC. Amino acid sequence: CASSSRLAGPLYEQYF. This chain uses TRBV7-9 with TRBJ2-7; TRBD2 matches at 11 bases. V was pared by 4 bases and J by 4 bases, with 9 bases of the junction left unmatched. The CDR3 has 16 amino acids. Germline CDR1 and CDR2: SEHNR and FQNEAQ (reference sequence).

This chain joins TRBV18 and TRBJ2-1; 13 nucleotides line up with TRBD2. Trimming removed 2 bases from V and 4 bases from J; junction bases left unmatched: 5. Germline assignment: CDR1 KGHSH and CDR2 LQKENI. The CDR3 has 17 residues. This CDR3 is CASSPVTSGRGYNEQFF. The CDR3 region has the DNA TGTGCCAGCTCACCAGTTACTAGCGGGAGGGGTTACAATGAGCAGTTCTTC. The full variable domain, completed using reference TRBV18 and TRBJ2-1, is NAGVMQNPRHLVRRRGQEARLRCSPMKGHSHVYWYRQLPEEGLKFMVYLQKENIIDESGMPKERFSAEFPKEGPSILRIQQVVRGDSAAYFCASSPVTSGRGYNEQFFGPGTRLTVL.

The chain has TRBV30 and TRBJ1-3, with D unclear. The length of the CDR3 is 16 residues. Germline V CDR1 and CDR2: GTSNPN, SVGIG (reference sequence). V was pared by 3 bases and J by 0 bases, with 15 bases between. The CDR3 sequence: CAWSPTRTSSGNTIYF. The CDR3 bases are TGTGCCTGGAGCCCGACCAGAACGAGCTCTGGAAACACCATATATTTT.

This chain joins TRBV11-3 and TRBJ2-2, with D hard to call. Deletions cut 5 bases from V and 4 bases from J, with 14 bases between. The V gene's germline CDR1 is SGHNT and CDR2 YENEEA. The CDR3 is 15 residues long. This chain's CDR3 is CASSPLGSGTGELFF. The DNA of the CDR3 is TGTGCCAGCAGCCCCCTGGGGTCCGGCACCGGGGAGCTGTTTTTT.

The chain joins TRBV2 to TRBJ2-3; D is possibly TRBD2 (5 bases). V lost 1 base and J lost 4, with 12 bases in between. The germline CDR1 and CDR2 sequences are SNHLY and FYNNEI. The CDR3 runs 15 residues. Written as DNA, the CDR3 is TGTGCCAGCAGTGAAGTCGCGGCTAGCCCAGATACGCAGTATTTT. Translated: CASSEVAASPDTQYF.

The rearrangement links TRBV18 to TRBJ1-2; possibly TRBD1 for D (5 bases). This CDR3 is 15 amino acids long. Germline CDR1 is KGHSH and CDR2 is LQKENI. Trimming shortened V by 6 bases and J by 7 bases, and 21 bases separated the two germline ends. CDR3 bases: TGTGCCAGCTCCCGGGCGGAGACCGTGGGGGTTGGCTACACCTTC. Its translation is CASSRAETVGVGYTF.

The V and J genes are TRBV5-4 and TRBJ2-1; D is undetermined. The V gene's germline CDR1 is SGHNT and CDR2 YYREEE (reference sequence). CDR3 length: 12 amino acids. V shed 3 bases and J shed 6 bases, with 7 bases lying between them. The CDR3 DNA reads as TGTGCCAGCAGCTCCAATCTCAATGAGCAGTTCTTC. Translated: CASSSNLNEQFF.

This clone is a singleton in its sample. The rearrangement links TRBV19 to TRBJ1-1, with D possibly TRBD1 on 5 matching bases. This CDR3 has 14 amino acids. V dropped 3 bases and J dropped 1 base, with 9 bases sitting between them. CDR1 and CDR2 from the germline V gene are LNHDA and SQIVND (reference sequence). This chain's CDR3 is CASSMVGENTEAFF. CDR3 in DNA: TGTGCCAGTAGTATGGTAGGGGAGAACACTGAAGCTTTCTTT.

The J gene is TRBJ1-3, the V gene TRBV7-9, with a weak D call TRBD1 (6 bases). Germline CDR1 is SEHNR and CDR2 is FQNEAQ (reference sequence). Trimming stripped 6 bases from V and 3 bases from J, with 21 bases between. The CDR3 spans 17 residues. CDR3 in amino acids: CASRPSPGRGNGNTIYF. The CDR3 nucleotides read TGTGCCAGCAGACCAAGCCCCGGCAGGGGTAATGGAAACACCATATATTTT.

The chain has TRBV7-9 and TRBJ2-7, with D perhaps matching TRBD1 (6 bases). This CDR3 contains 13 residues. The ends were cut back, 5 bases at V and 6 bases at J, with 14 bases in the middle. Germline CDR1 and CDR2: SEHNR and FQNEAQ (reference sequence). CDR3 sequence reads: CASSRVEGVEQYF. CDR3 DNA: TGTGCCAGCAGCCGAGTTGAGGGGGTCGAGCAGTACTTC.

The chain uses TRBV6-1 and TRBJ2-1; 11 nucleotides agree with TRBD1. The CDR3 spans 16 residues. The ends lost 4 bases at V and 6 bases at J; junction bases unmatched: 8. CDR1 and CDR2 from the germline V gene are MNHNS and SASEGT. This chain's CDR3 is CASSVRGTGGINEQFF. CDR3 bases: TGTGCCAGCAGTGTGAGGGGGACAGGGGGTATCAATGAGCAGTTCTTC.

This clone was counted a single time. The chain recombines TRBV30 with TRBJ2-3; either TRBD1 or TRBD2 may supply D (6 bases each). In germline, CDR1 is GTSNPN, CDR2 SVGIG (reference sequence). This CDR3 has 16 amino acids. V lost 0 bases and J lost 3, with 16 bases in between. The CDR3 protein is CAWSVRRARGTDTQYF. The CDR3 DNA follows: TGTGCCTGGAGTGTACGGAGGGCCAGGGGTACAGATACGCAGTATTTT.

The chain employs TRBV5-1 and TRBJ2-7; D is perhaps TRBD1 (5 bases). V dropped 5 bases and J dropped 0 bases, with 15 bases sitting between them. CDR3 length equals 15 residues. Germline CDR1 SGHRS, CDR2 YFSETQ. The CDR3 reads CASRATGLYSYEQYF. The CDR3 DNA is TGCGCCAGCAGAGCTACAGGCCTGTACTCCTACGAGCAGTACTTC.

V usage is TRBV19 and J usage is TRBJ2-2; weak D call: TRBD2 (5 bases). This CDR3 is built from 12 residues. With 5 bases removed from V and 5 bases from J, the gap between germline ends came to 6 bases. Germline V CDR1 and CDR2: LNHDA, SQIVND (reference sequence). CDR3 in amino acids: CASSRRTGELFF. CDR3 bases: TGTGCCAGTAGTCGGAGGACCGGGGAGCTGTTTTTT.

The chain recombines TRBV9 with TRBJ2-3, with 10 bases lining up with TRBD2. CDR3 length equals 16 residues. The trim removed 0 bases at V and 2 bases at J, leaving 3 bases unmatched. The germline gives CDR1 SGDLS, CDR2 YYNGEE. CDR3 bases: TGTGCCAGCAGCGTAGAGGGACTAGCGCTCACAGATACGCAGTATTTT. Protein product: CASSVEGLALTDTQYF.